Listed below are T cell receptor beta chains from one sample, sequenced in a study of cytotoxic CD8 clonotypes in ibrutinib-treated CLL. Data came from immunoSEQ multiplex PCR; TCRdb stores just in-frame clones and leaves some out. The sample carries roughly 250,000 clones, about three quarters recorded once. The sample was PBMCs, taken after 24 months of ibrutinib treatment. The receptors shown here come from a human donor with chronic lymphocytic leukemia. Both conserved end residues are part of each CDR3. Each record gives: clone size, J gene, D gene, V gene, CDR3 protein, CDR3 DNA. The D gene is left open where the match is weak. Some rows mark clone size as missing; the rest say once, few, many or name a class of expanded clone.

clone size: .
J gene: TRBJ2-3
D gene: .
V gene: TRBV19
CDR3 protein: CASSIRGLASRVTDTQYF
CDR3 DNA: TGCGCCAGTAGTATTCGTGGGCTGGCTAGTCGAGTGACAGATACGCAGTATTTT

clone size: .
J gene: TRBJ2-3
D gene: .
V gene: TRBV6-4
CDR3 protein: CASSDSYAPTDTQYF
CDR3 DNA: TGTGCCAGCAGTGACTCTTACGCGCCCACAGATACGCAGTATTTT

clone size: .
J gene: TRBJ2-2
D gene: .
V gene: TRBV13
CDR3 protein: CASSTRDLNTGELFF
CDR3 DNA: TGTGCCAGCAGCACTCGGGACCTGAACACCGGGGAGCTGTTTTTT

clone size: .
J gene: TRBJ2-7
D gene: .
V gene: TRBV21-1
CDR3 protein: CAGDVGGYFSYEQYF
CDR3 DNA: TGTGCCGGTGATGTTGGCGGGTACTTCTCCTACGAGCAGTACTTC

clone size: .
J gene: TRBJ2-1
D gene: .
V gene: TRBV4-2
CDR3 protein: CASSKGDDSTYNEQFF
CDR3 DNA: TGTGCCAGCAGCAAAGGGGATGACTCCACCTACAATGAGCAGTTCTTC

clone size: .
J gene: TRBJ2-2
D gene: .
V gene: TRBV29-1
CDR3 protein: CSVVFGTPNTGELFF
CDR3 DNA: TGCAGCGTTGTATTCGGGACCCCGAACACCGGGGAGCTGTTTTTT

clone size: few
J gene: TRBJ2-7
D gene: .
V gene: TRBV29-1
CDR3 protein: CSVAPGNSYEQYF
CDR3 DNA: TGCAGCGTCGCCCCGGGGAATTCCTACGAGCAGTACTTC

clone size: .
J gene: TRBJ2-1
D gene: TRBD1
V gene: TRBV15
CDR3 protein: CATSRDSLVWTGIGNEQFF
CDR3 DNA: TGTGCCACCAGCAGAGATTCCCTTGTTTGGACAGGGATAGGCAATGAGCAGTTCTTC

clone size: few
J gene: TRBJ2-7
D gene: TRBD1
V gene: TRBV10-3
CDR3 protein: CAISEGQGYEQYF
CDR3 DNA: TGTGCCATCAGTGAGGGACAGGGCTACGAGCAGTACTTC

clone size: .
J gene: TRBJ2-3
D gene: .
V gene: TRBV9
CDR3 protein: CASSVYITDTQYF
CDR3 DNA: TGTGCCAGCAGCGTATACATTACAGATACGCAGTATTTT

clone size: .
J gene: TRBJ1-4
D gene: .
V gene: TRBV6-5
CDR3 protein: CASQGTTNEKLFF
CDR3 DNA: TGTGCCAGCCAGGGAACAACTAATGAAAAACTGTTTTTT

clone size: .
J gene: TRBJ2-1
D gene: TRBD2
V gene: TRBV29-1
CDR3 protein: CSVAGPLAGGSGNNEQFF
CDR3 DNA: TGCAGCGTTGCAGGACCTCTAGCGGGAGGTTCAGGAAACAATGAGCAGTTCTTC

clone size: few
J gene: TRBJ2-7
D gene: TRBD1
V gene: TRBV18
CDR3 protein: CASSSDGQGGEQYF
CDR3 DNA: TGTGCCAGCTCTTCCGATGGACAGGGCGGCGAGCAGTACTTC

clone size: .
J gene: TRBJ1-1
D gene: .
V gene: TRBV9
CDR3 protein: CASSPNPNDEAFF
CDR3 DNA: TGTGCCAGCAGCCCAAATCCCAATGATGAAGCTTTCTTT

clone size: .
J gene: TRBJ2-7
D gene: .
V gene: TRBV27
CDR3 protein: CASSSRDGTYEQYF
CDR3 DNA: TGTGCCAGCAGTTCCCGGGACGGAACCTACGAGCAGTACTTC

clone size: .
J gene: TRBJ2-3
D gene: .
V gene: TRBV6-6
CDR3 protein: CASSAPTSWDTQYF
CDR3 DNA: TGTGCCAGCAGTGCCCCGACTAGTTGGGATACGCAGTATTTT

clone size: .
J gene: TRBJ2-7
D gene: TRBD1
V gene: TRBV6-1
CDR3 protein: CASSPGTASYEQYF
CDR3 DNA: TGTGCCAGCTCCCCCGGGACAGCGTCCTACGAGCAGTACTTC

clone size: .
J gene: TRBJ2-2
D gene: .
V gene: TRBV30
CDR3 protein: CAWSGAWTGELFF
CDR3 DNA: TGTGCCTGGAGTGGGGCTTGGACCGGGGAGCTGTTTTTT

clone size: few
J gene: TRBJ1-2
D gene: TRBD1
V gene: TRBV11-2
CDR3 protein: CASSQGAGGYTF
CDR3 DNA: TGTGCCAGCAGTCAGGGGGCCGGTGGCTACACCTTC

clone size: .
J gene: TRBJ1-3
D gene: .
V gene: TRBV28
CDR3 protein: CASSPRLGGAGNTIYF
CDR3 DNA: TGTGCCAGCAGCCCCCGCCTCGGGGGGGCGGGAAACACCATATATTTT

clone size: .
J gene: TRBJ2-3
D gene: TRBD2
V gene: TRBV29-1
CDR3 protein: CSVGAGGPGDTQYF
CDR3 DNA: TGCAGCGTTGGGGCGGGAGGGCCCGGAGATACGCAGTATTTT

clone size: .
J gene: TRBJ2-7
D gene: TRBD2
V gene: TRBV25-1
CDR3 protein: CASSGGLAAAYEQYF
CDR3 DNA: TGTGCCAGCAGTGGGGGACTAGCGGCCGCCTACGAGCAGTACTTC

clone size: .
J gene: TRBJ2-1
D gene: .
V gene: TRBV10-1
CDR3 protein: CASSDETYNEQFF
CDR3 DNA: TGCGCCAGCAGTGATGAGACCTACAATGAGCAGTTCTTC

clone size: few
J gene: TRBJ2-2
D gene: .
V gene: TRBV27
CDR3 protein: CASRIGKVHGELFF
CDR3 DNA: TGTGCCAGCAGAATAGGGAAGGTACACGGGGAGCTGTTTTTT

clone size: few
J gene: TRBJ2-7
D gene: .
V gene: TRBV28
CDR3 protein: CASSLRGEQYF
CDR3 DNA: TGTGCCAGCAGTTTGAGGGGCGAGCAGTACTTC

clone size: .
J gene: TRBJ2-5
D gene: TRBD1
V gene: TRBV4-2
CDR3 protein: CASSQDRATGAALNDGTQYF
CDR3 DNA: TGTGCCAGCAGCCAAGATCGGGCGACAGGGGCTGCCCTAAATGATGGGACCCAGTACTTC